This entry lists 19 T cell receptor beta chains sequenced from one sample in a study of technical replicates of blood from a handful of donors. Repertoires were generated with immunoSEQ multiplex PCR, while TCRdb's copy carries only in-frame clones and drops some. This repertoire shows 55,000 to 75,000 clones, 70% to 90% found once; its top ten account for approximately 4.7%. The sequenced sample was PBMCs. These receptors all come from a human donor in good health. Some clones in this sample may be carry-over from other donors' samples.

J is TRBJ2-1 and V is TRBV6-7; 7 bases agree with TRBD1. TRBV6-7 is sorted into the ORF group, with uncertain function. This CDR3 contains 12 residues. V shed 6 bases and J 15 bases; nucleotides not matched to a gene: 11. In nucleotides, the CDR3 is TGTGCCAGCAGAACACCGGGGACAGCCCGGTTCTTC. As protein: CASRTPGTARFF.

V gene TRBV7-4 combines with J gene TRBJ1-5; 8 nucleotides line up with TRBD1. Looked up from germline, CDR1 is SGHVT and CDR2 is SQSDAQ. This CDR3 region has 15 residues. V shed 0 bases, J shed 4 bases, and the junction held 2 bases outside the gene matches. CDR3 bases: TGTGCCAGCAGCTTAGCGGGACAGGAAAATCAGCCCCAGCATTTT. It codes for CASSLAGQENQPQHF.

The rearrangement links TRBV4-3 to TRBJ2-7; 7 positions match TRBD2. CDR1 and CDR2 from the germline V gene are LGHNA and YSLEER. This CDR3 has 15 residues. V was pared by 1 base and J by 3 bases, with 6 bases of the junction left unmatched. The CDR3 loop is CASSQGRESNYEQYF. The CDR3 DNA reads TGCGCCAGCAGCCAAGGGCGGGAGAGTAACTACGAGCAGTACTTC.

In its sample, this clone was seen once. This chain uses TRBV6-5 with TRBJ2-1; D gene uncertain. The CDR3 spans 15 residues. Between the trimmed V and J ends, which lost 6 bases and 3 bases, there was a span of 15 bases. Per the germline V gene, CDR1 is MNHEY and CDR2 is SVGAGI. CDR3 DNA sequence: TGTGCCAGCAGCCGCGGCCCTCTGGGCTACAATGAGCAGTTCTTC. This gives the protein CASSRGPLGYNEQFF.

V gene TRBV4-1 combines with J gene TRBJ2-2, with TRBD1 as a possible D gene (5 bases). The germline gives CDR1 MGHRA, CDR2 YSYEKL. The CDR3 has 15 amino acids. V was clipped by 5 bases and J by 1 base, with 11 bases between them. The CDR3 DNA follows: TGCGCCAGCAGCTTGGATCAGGGGAACACCGGGGAGCTGTTTTTT. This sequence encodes CASSLDQGNTGELFF.

CDR3 sequence reads: CASTWGVSTGELFF. In DNA form, the CDR3 reads TGTGCCTCTACGTGGGGAGTTAGCACCGGGGAGCTGTTTTTT. J is TRBJ2-2 and V is TRBV6-1; D is perhaps TRBD2 (5 bases). CDR1 is MNHNS and CDR2 is SASEGT in the germline V gene. CDR3 size: 14 residues. Between the trimmed V and J ends, which lost 11 bases and 4 bases, there was a span of 17 bases.

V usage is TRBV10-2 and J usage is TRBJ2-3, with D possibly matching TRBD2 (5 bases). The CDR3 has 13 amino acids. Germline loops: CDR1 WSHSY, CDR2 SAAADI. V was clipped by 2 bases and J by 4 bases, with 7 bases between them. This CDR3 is CASSEGGADTQYF. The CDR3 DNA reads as TGCGCCAGCAGTGAGGGAGGCGCAGATACGCAGTATTTT.

CDR3 in amino acids: CASSPLSGRDTGELFF. Here the CDR3 DNA reads TGTGCCAGCAGCCCCCTCTCGGGGAGGGACACCGGGGAGCTGTTTTTT. The chain couples TRBV7-8 to TRBJ2-2; 7 nucleotides line up with TRBD2. CDR3 size: 16 residues. V lost 5 bases and J lost 3; bases outside the gene matches: 9. CDR1 and CDR2 (germline): SGHVS, FQNEAQ.

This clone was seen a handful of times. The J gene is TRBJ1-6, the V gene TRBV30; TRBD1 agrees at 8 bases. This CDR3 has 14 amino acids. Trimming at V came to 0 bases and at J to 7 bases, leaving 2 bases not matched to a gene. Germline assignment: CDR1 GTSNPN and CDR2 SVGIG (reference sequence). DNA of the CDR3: TGTGCCTGGAGTGTCAGGACAGGGAATTCACCCCTCCACTTT. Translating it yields CAWSVRTGNSPLHF.

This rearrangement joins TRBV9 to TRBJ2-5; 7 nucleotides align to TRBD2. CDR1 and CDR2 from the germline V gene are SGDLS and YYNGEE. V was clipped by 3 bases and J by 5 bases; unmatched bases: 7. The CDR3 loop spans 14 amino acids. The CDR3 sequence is CASSALGGWETQYF. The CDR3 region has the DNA TGTGCCAGCAGCGCTCTGGGGGGGTGGGAGACCCAGTACTTC.

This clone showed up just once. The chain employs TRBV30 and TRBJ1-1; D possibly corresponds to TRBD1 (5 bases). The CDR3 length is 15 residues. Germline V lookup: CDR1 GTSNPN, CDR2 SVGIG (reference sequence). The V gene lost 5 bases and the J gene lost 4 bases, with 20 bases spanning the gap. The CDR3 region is CAWHRQTRWGTEAFF. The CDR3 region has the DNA TGTGCCTGGCACCGACAGACAAGGTGGGGCACTGAAGCTTTCTTT.

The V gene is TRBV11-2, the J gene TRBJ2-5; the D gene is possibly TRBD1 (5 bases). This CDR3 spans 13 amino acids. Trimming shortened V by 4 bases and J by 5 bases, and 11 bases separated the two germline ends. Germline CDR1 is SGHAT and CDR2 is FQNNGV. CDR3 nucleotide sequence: TGTGCCAGCAGCTCACAGGCTCAGGAGACCCAGTACTTC. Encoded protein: CASSSQAQETQYF.

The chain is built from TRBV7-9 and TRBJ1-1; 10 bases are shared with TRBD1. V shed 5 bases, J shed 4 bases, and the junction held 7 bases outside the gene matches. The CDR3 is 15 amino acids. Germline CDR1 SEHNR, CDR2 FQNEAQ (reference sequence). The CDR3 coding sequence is TGTGCCAGCAGCCTTGGGACAGGGGTGAGCACTGAAGCTTTCTTT. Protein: CASSLGTGVSTEAFF. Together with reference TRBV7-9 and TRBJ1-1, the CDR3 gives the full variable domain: DTGVSQNPRHKITKRGQNVTFRCDPISEHNRLYWYRQTLGQGPEFLTYFQNEAQLEKSRLLSDRFSAERPKGSFSTLEIQRTEQGDSAMYLCASSLGTGVSTEAFFGQGTRLTVV.

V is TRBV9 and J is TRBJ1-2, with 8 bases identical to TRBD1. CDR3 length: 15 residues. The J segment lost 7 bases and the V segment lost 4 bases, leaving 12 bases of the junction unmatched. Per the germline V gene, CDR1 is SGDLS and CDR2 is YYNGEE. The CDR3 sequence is CASSISTGAYSGYTF. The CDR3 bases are TGTGCCAGCAGCATTTCGACAGGGGCCTATAGTGGCTACACCTTC.

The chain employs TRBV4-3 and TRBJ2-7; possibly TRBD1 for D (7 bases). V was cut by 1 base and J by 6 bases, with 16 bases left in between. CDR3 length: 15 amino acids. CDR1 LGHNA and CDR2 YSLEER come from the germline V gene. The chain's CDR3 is CASSQVVRGVGEQYF. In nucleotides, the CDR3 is TGCGCCAGCAGCCAAGTTGTCAGGGGGGTAGGCGAGCAGTACTTC.

CDR3 coding DNA: TGCGCCAGCAGCCTGGGACAGGCCCACTCTGGGGCCAACGTCCTGACTTTC. This encodes CASSLGQAHSGANVLTF. V is TRBV5-1 and J is TRBJ2-6, with 8 bases matching TRBD1. The CDR3 has 17 residues. CDR1 is SGHRS, CDR2 YFSETQ, per germline. V dropped 4 bases and J dropped 0; count of bases not matched to a gene: 6.

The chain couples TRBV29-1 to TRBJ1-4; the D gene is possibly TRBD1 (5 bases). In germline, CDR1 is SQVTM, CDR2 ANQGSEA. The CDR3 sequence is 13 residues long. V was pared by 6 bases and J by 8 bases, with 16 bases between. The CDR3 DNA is TGCAGCGTGATGGGGACTCAGAACGAAAAACTGTTTTTT. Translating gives CSVMGTQNEKLFF. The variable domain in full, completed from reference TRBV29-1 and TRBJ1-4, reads SAVISQKPSRDICQRGTSLTIQCQVDSQVTMMFWYRQQPGQSLTLIATANQGSEATYESGFVIDKFPISRPNLTFSTLTVSNMSPEDSSIYLCSVMGTQNEKLFFGSGTQLSVL.

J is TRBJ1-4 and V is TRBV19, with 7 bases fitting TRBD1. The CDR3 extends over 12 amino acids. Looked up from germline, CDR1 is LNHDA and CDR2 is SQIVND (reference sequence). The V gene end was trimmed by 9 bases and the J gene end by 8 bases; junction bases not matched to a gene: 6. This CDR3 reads CASRGAGEKLFF. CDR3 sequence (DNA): TGTGCCAGCAGGGGGGCCGGCGAAAAACTGTTTTTT.

The chain's CDR3 is CASSQDRGSTDTQYF. CDR3 DNA: TGCGCCAGCAGCCAAGATAGGGGCAGCACAGATACGCAGTATTTT. The V gene is TRBV4-3, the J gene TRBJ2-3; a possible D gene is TRBD1 (5 bases). V lost 0 bases to trimming and J lost 0 bases, with 7 bases between them. The length of the CDR3 is 15 residues. Germline V lookup: CDR1 LGHNA, CDR2 YSLEER.